Following are 30 T cell receptor beta chains from one sample sequenced in a study of blood T cell repertoires in COVID-19. Produced via immunoSEQ multiplex PCR; TCRdb's table is partial and in-frame only. This repertoire shows roughly 230,000 clones, roughly 89% found once; its top ten account for less than 4%. Specimen: PBMCs or T cells enriched from blood (not recorded which). Receptors were obtained from a woman under 40 with acute COVID-19.

V gene TRBV9 combines with J gene TRBJ1-2; TRBD1 agrees at 9 bases. In germline, CDR1 is SGDLS, CDR2 YYNGEE. CDR3 length: 15 residues. The V segment lost 4 bases and the J segment 8 bases; nucleotides outside the gene matches: 12. The CDR3 protein is CASSPGQGRSEGYTF. In DNA form, the CDR3 reads TGTGCCAGCAGCCCCGGACAGGGGCGGTCGGAAGGCTACACCTTC.

This chain connects TRBV11-2 to TRBJ1-3; D is uncertain. Germline CDR1 and CDR2: SGHAT and FQNNGV. The CDR3 has 16 amino acids. The V end was cut by 5 bases, the J end by 0 bases, with 14 bases between. In DNA form, the CDR3 reads TGTGCCAGCAGCCTACAAGGAGGGTACTCTGGAAACACCATATATTTT. Protein: CASSLQGGYSGNTIYF.

The rearrangement links TRBV9 to TRBJ2-3; TRBD2 matches at 8 bases. The CDR3 consists of 16 residues. Germline CDR1 reads SGDLS; CDR2 reads YYNGEE. V lost 2 bases to trimming and J lost 3 bases; unmatched junction nucleotides: 8. DNA for the CDR3: TGTGCCAGCAGCGTTTATGCAGCGGGGGAAACAGATACGCAGTATTTT. Encoded protein: CASSVYAAGETDTQYF.

The chain links TRBV6-1 to TRBJ1-6, with 11 bases aligning to TRBD1. V lost 2 bases, J lost 9 bases, and 9 bases stayed unmatched. From germline, CDR1 is MNHNS and CDR2 SASEGT. The CDR3 runs 17 residues. This CDR3 reads CASSEWGQGVMLSPLHF. For the CDR3, the DNA is TGTGCCAGCAGTGAATGGGGACAGGGGGTGATGCTTTCACCCCTCCACTTT.

This chain links TRBV13 with TRBJ2-7, with 10 bases identical to TRBD2. J gave up 1 base and V 1 base, and 4 bases lay outside the gene matches. The CDR3 extends over 16 amino acids. Germline CDR1 is PRHDT and CDR2 is FYEKMQ (reference sequence). As DNA, the CDR3 is TGTGCCAGCAGCTTAGTGGGAGCGGGGGGGTCCTACGAGCAGTACTTC. As protein: CASSLVGAGGSYEQYF.

This clone was seen only a few times. The rearrangement joins TRBV6-5 to TRBJ1-6; TRBD1 is a possible D gene (6 bases). CDR1 and CDR2 from the germline V gene are MNHEY and SVGAGI. The CDR3 sequence is 15 residues long. Trimming took 6 bases from V and 5 from J, leaving 14 bases between them. CDR3 in amino acids: CASRPGQQDNSPLHF. The CDR3, as DNA: TGTGCCAGCAGGCCCGGACAGCAGGATAATTCACCCCTCCACTTT.

This chain connects TRBV18 to TRBJ2-1, with 14 bases aligning to TRBD2. CDR3 length equals 14 residues. V was pared by 6 bases and J by 10 bases, with 5 bases of the junction left unmatched. Germline V gene data show CDR1 as KGHSH and CDR2 as LQKENI. The CDR3 region is CASSGTSGGTEQFF. The CDR3 nucleotides are TGTGCCAGCTCGGGGACTAGCGGGGGAACGGAGCAGTTCTTC.

The genes are TRBV11-2 and TRBJ1-5; possibly TRBD1 for D (5 bases). This CDR3 contains 17 residues. Germline V gene sequence: CDR1 SGHAT, CDR2 FQNNGV. V was pared by 0 bases and J by 1 base, with 13 bases between. CDR3 sequence: CASSLDLLAGSNQPQHF. The CDR3, as DNA: TGTGCCAGCAGCTTAGATTTGTTAGCAGGGAGCAATCAGCCCCAGCATTTT.

This chain connects TRBV5-6 to TRBJ2-1, with 11 positions matching TRBD2. Trimming took 0 bases from V and 7 from J; bases not matched to a gene: 6. Germline CDR1 SGHDT, CDR2 YYEEEE. This CDR3 contains 16 residues. The CDR3, as DNA: TGTGCCAGCAGCTTGGTCGCGGCTAGCGGGGGGAATGAGCAGTTCTTC. Translating gives CASSLVAASGGNEQFF.

This chain connects TRBV19 to TRBJ2-1, with D possibly TRBD1 on 6 matching bases. V lost 6 bases, J lost 3 bases, and 12 bases lay in between. CDR1 and CDR2 (germline): LNHDA, SQIVND (reference sequence). This CDR3 comprises 14 residues. This CDR3 is CASSRDTRYNEQFF. The CDR3 DNA is TGTGCCAGTAGCCGGGACACGCGCTACAATGAGCAGTTCTTC.

CDR3 sequence: CASSVLQLRTDTQYF. The CDR3 DNA reads as TGTGCCAGCAGCGTACTACAGCTACGCACAGATACGCAGTATTTT. This sequence joins TRBV9 and TRBJ2-3; no clear D. V lost 1 base and J lost 1, with 10 bases in between. The CDR3 has 15 amino acids. Germline V gives CDR1 SGDLS, CDR2 YYNGEE.

The rearrangement links TRBV4-3 to TRBJ1-2; the D gene is possibly TRBD1 (6 bases). The length of the CDR3 is 13 residues. Germline V gene data show CDR1 as LGHNA and CDR2 as YSLEER. Trimming removed 5 bases at V and 8 bases at J, with 15 bases between. The CDR3 sequence: CASSYSRGRGYTF. CDR3 DNA sequence: TGCGCCAGCAGCTATAGCAGGGGACGGGGCTACACCTTC.

On this clone itself: The same CDR3 also results from other DNA sequences found in this sample. The chain is built from TRBV12-3 or TRBV12-4 and TRBJ1-5; D is unresolved. This CDR3 comprises 13 residues. Trimming took 3 bases from V and 5 from J, leaving 8 bases between them. This CDR3 reads CASSFAGDQPQHF. The CDR3 DNA follows: TGTGCCAGCAGTTTTGCGGGAGATCAGCCCCAGCATTTT.

As DNA, the CDR3 is TGCGCCAGCAGCTTGAGGACCGGGACAGGGGGCTACGAGCAGTACTTC. Translation gives CASSLRTGTGGYEQYF. The rearrangement joins TRBV5-1 to TRBJ2-7; 11 bases are a match to TRBD1. The CDR3 runs to 16 residues. The V and J ends lost 1 base and 3 bases, in that order; junction bases with no gene match: 6. The germline gives CDR1 SGHRS, CDR2 YFSETQ.

The V gene is TRBV5-1, the J gene TRBJ1-3, with D hard to call. The CDR3 is made up of 15 amino acids. V was clipped by 0 bases and J by 3 bases, with 10 bases between them. Per the germline V gene, CDR1 is SGHRS and CDR2 is YFSETQ. This CDR3 reads CASSLVADFGNTIYF. The CDR3 DNA reads as TGCGCCAGCAGCTTGGTGGCCGATTTTGGAAACACCATATATTTT.

The chain's CDR3 is CASSIIAGSANTGELFF. In nucleotides, the CDR3 is TGTGCCAGCAGCATTATCGCGGGGTCCGCGAACACCGGGGAGCTGTTTTTT. V gene TRBV3-1 (or the pseudogene TRBV3-2) combines with J gene TRBJ2-2; D perhaps matches TRBD2 (6 bases). CDR3 length equals 17 residues. Germline CDR1 LGHDT, CDR2 YNNKEL (reference sequence). Trimming took off 5 bases at V and 0 bases at J, with 16 bases between the two ends.

The genes are TRBV6-5 and TRBJ1-6; D possibly corresponds to TRBD1 (6 bases). Germline V gives CDR1 MNHEY, CDR2 SVGAGI. The CDR3 consists of 14 residues. The CDR3 DNA sequence: TGTGCTACAGCAGGACAGTTCAAGGGTTCACCCCTCCACTTT. Its protein product is CATAGQFKGSPLHF.

This chain uses TRBV5-1 with TRBJ2-1, with 8 bases fitting TRBD1. The CDR3 consists of 15 residues. CDR1 and CDR2 (germline): SGHRS, YFSETQ. The V segment lost 0 bases and the J segment 5 bases; nucleotides outside the gene matches: 4. The CDR3 loop is CASSLGDRTHNEQFF. For the CDR3, the DNA is TGCGCCAGCAGCTTGGGGGACAGGACCCACAATGAGCAGTTCTTC.

The CDR3 loop reads CSVEGGQGVSTEAFF. The DNA of the CDR3 is TGCAGCGTTGAAGGGGGACAGGGCGTTAGCACTGAAGCTTTCTTT. The chain carries TRBV29-1 and TRBJ1-1; 9 bases align to TRBD1. The trim removed 1 base at V and 4 bases at J, leaving 7 bases unmatched. Germline-derived CDR1 and CDR2 are SQVTM and ANQGSEA. The length of the CDR3 is 15 residues.

The chain uses TRBV5-4 and TRBJ2-3; TRBD2 might be the D (5 bases). Germline V CDR1 and CDR2: SGHNT, YYREEE (reference sequence). V was cut by 4 bases and J by 5 bases, with 11 bases left in between. The CDR3 covers 13 residues. The CDR3 loop is CASSPLRGDTQYF. The CDR3 nucleotides read TGTGCCAGCAGCCCGCTTCGGGGAGATACGCAGTATTTT.

This rearrangement joins TRBV12-3 or TRBV12-4 to TRBJ1-2; 10 nucleotides line up with TRBD1. This CDR3 region has 13 residues. V was pared by 6 bases and J by 7 bases, with 5 bases of the junction left unmatched. The CDR3 sequence is CASRVDRGAGYTF. CDR3 nucleotide sequence: TGTGCCAGCAGGGTGGACAGGGGGGCTGGCTACACCTTC.

The chain joins TRBV11-3 to TRBJ2-1; maybe TRBD2 (6 bases). CDR1 and CDR2 from the germline V gene are SGHNT and YENEEA. V dropped 8 bases and J dropped 6 bases, with 14 bases sitting between them. The CDR3 has 13 residues. CDR3 protein: CASAPTRANEQFF. CDR3 in DNA: TGTGCCAGCGCCCCGACTAGGGCCAATGAGCAGTTCTTC.

V is TRBV7-8 and J is TRBJ1-2; no clear D gene. V was shortened by 1 base and J by 2 bases, with 8 bases between the two germline ends. Germline CDR1 SGHVS, CDR2 FQNEAQ. This CDR3 contains 14 residues. This chain's CDR3 is CASSLVATNYGYTF. Written as DNA, the CDR3 is TGTGCCAGCAGCTTAGTAGCTACCAACTATGGCTACACCTTC.

This chain uses TRBV7-9 with TRBJ2-7, with D tentatively TRBD1 (6 bases). Germline V gene lookup returns CDR1 SEHNR and CDR2 FQNEAQ (reference sequence). V was pared by 5 bases and J by 2 bases, with 16 bases between. The CDR3 is made up of 15 amino acids. The CDR3 is CASSPRTAGTYEQYF. CDR3 in DNA: TGTGCCAGCAGCCCCAGGACAGCCGGAACCTACGAGCAGTACTTC.

The V call is TRBV7-2, the J call TRBJ1-2; TRBD1 matches 10 bases. The CDR3 covers 14 residues. CDR1 and CDR2 (germline): SGHTA, FQGNSA. Germline trimming cut 3 bases from V and 7 bases from J; bases unmatched to any gene: 5. The CDR3 sequence is CASSFLGTGVGYTF. For the CDR3, the DNA is TGTGCCAGCAGCTTCCTGGGGACAGGGGTTGGCTACACCTTC.

The J gene is TRBJ1-4, the V gene TRBV5-1; a weak D match, TRBD1 (6 bases). The V gene lost 1 base and the J gene lost 8 bases, with 15 bases spanning the gap. Looked up from germline, CDR1 is SGHRS and CDR2 is YFSETQ. The CDR3 runs 15 residues. CDR3 coding DNA: TGCGCCAGCAGCTTGTCCGGGGGGCAGGGAGAAAAACTGTTTTTT. This gives the protein CASSLSGGQGEKLFF.

The rearrangement uses TRBV9 and TRBJ2-5, with D possibly TRBD1 on 7 matching bases. Germline CDR1 SGDLS, CDR2 YYNGEE. V dropped 4 bases and J dropped 7 bases, with 20 bases sitting between them. This CDR3 has 15 amino acids. CDR3 protein: CASSPHRGPGGTQYF. DNA for the CDR3: TGTGCCAGCAGCCCGCACAGGGGTCCCGGGGGGACCCAGTACTTC.

V and J are TRBV5-1 and TRBJ2-1, with 7 nucleotides matching TRBD1. J was trimmed by 7 bases and V by 4 bases; bases with no gene match: 8. CDR3 length: 14 residues. Germline CDR1 and CDR2: SGHRS and YFSETQ. DNA for the CDR3: TGCGCCAGCAGCGAGAGACAGGGCACGAATGAGCAGTTCTTC. Its protein product is CASSERQGTNEQFF.

The chain joins TRBV3-1 (or the pseudogene TRBV3-2) to TRBJ1-1, with 9 bases aligning to TRBD1. The trim removed 6 bases at V and 7 bases at J, leaving 6 bases unmatched. The CDR3 has 13 residues. CDR1 and CDR2 from the germline V gene are LGHDT and YNNKEL (reference sequence). The CDR3: CASSKQGAGEAFF. The CDR3 DNA reads TGTGCCAGCAGTAAACAGGGGGCGGGTGAAGCTTTCTTT.

This clone was detected only once. This chain uses TRBV5-6 with TRBJ1-2; a weak D match, TRBD1 (5 bases). The germline V gene has CDR1 SGHDT and CDR2 YYEEEE. This CDR3 has 11 residues. Trimming pared 0 bases from V and 9 bases from J, leaving 6 bases between. Here the CDR3 reads CASSLGGRYTF. In nucleotides, the CDR3 is TGTGCCAGCAGCTTGGGGGGCCGCTACACCTTC.